Ten or more counts support the clone carrying this T cell receptor beta chain. Its cognate antigen is unknown. This specimen comes from a study of T cells in Graves' hyperthyroidism and ophthalmopathy. General observations from the study: Model output signaled ophthalmopathy a median approximately 6 months ahead of onset.

Blood from later-ophthalmopathy patients was taken at first hyperthyroidism diagnosis. Trimming shortened V by 3 bases and J by 1 base, and 7 bases separated the two germline ends. The CDR3 length is 14 residues. Researchers took RNA transcripts and amplified the TCR beta CDR3 regions from them. The HTBI primer set drove a first-round RT-PCR of the TCR CDR3. From the multiplex PCR reads, TCRdb called clonotypes with MiXCR, one entry per CDR3 protein. The sample shows over 700,000 distinct CDR3 sequences, 18% of them seen only once. What was sequenced was blood. The clonotype was recovered from a woman in her forties or fifties with Graves' hyperthyroidism that later progressed to Graves' ophthalmopathy. The chain is built from TRBV12-3 or TRBV12-4 and TRBJ2-1; maybe TRBD1 (6 bases). The CDR3 loop is CASSFRGSYNEQFF. In nucleotides, the CDR3 is TGTGCCAGCAGTTTCAGGGGATCCTACAATGAGCAGTTCTTC.